A selection of T cell receptor beta chains follows, all from one sample in a study of blood T cells in healthy people across ages. TCRdb itself ran the 5' RACE reads through MiXCR, one entry per CDR3 protein. The top ten hold roughly 23% of the sample, which has roughly 1.9 million distinct CDR3 sequences, roughly 43% seen once. The sequenced sample consisted of blood. The receptors come from a human donor in good health. CDR3s include the opening cysteine and the closing phenylalanine or tryptophan. Fields, in order: clone size, D gene, V gene, J gene, CDR3 DNA, CDR3 protein. The D gene is left open where the match is weak. For some rows the clone size is stated as once, few or many, or as a class when expanded; others skip it.

clone size: few; D gene: NA; V gene: TRBV7-2; J gene: TRBJ2-4; CDR3 DNA: TGTGCCAGCAGCCCCCCGGATTCGTTAAACATTCAGTACTTC; CDR3 protein: CASSPPDSLNIQYF
clone size: few; D gene: TRBD1; V gene: TRBV7-9; J gene: TRBJ2-7; CDR3 DNA: TGTGCCAGCAGCCCGCCCACGGGACAGGGGGACGAGCAGTACTTC; CDR3 protein: CASSPPTGQGDEQYF
clone size: NA; D gene: NA; V gene: TRBV29-1; J gene: TRBJ1-2; CDR3 DNA: TGCAGCGATCGGTCAGGGTATGGCTACACCTTC; CDR3 protein: CSDRSGYGYTF
clone size: NA; D gene: TRBD2; V gene: TRBV9; J gene: TRBJ2-5; CDR3 DNA: TGTGCCAGCAGCACAGGAGCGGGGCAAGAGACCCAGTACTTC; CDR3 protein: CASSTGAGQETQYF
clone size: NA; D gene: NA; V gene: TRBV10-3; J gene: TRBJ2-1; CDR3 DNA: TGTGTCATCAGCGTCGAGGGGGGTCGTACCAATGAGCAGTTCTTC; CDR3 protein: CVISVEGGRTNEQFF
clone size: NA; D gene: NA; V gene: TRBV20-1; J gene: TRBJ2-6; CDR3 DNA: TGCGGTGCTAGGGGTGGGGCCAACGTCCTGACTTTC; CDR3 protein: CGARGGANVLTF
clone size: NA; D gene: TRBD1; V gene: TRBV15; J gene: TRBJ2-5; CDR3 DNA: TGTGCCACCGGACAGGGGGAAGAGACCCAGTACTTC; CDR3 protein: CATGQGEETQYF
clone size: NA; D gene: TRBD1; V gene: TRBV6-2/TRBV6-3; J gene: TRBJ1-1; CDR3 DNA: TGTGCCAGCGCGGGACAGGGGGCGTCGAACACTGAAGCTTTCTTT; CDR3 protein: CASAGQGASNTEAFF
clone size: NA; D gene: NA; V gene: TRBV27; J gene: TRBJ1-2; CDR3 DNA: TGTGCCAGTCTAGGTGCTCATAGCAATTATGGCTACACCTTC; CDR3 protein: CASLGAHSNYGYTF
clone size: NA; D gene: NA; V gene: TRBV5-6; J gene: TRBJ1-5; CDR3 DNA: TGTGCCAGCAGCTTGGAAGGGAACCTTGGACAGCCCCAGCATTTT; CDR3 protein: CASSLEGNLGQPQHF
clone size: NA; D gene: NA; V gene: TRBV20-1; J gene: TRBJ2-4; CDR3 DNA: TGCAGTGCTAGAGATGAGGGGTCCAAAAACATTCAGTACTTC; CDR3 protein: CSARDEGSKNIQYF
clone size: NA; D gene: NA; V gene: TRBV10-3; J gene: TRBJ2-7; CDR3 DNA: TGTGCCATCAGTGAGTCGAGACGGACCGGGACGGGTACCTACGAGCAGTACTTC; CDR3 protein: CAISESRRTGTGTYEQYF
clone size: NA; D gene: NA; V gene: TRBV12-5; J gene: TRBJ2-1; CDR3 DNA: TGTGCTAGTGGTTTAGGGGGTATTGAGCAGTTCTTC; CDR3 protein: CASGLGGIEQFF
clone size: NA; D gene: TRBD1; V gene: TRBV11-2; J gene: TRBJ1-6; CDR3 DNA: TGTGCCAGCAGCCAGACAGGGACCGACTGGGGTAATTCACCCCTCCACTTT; CDR3 protein: CASSQTGTDWGNSPLHF
clone size: NA; D gene: NA; V gene: TRBV7-2; J gene: TRBJ1-2; CDR3 DNA: TGTGCCAGCAGCCGAGAACCCGGGGCCGTTATTAACTATGGCTACACCTTC; CDR3 protein: CASSREPGAVINYGYTF
clone size: few; D gene: TRBD1; V gene: TRBV7-2; J gene: TRBJ2-3; CDR3 DNA: TGTGCCAGCAGCTTATGGGGACAGGCTAGCACAGATACGCAGTATTTT; CDR3 protein: CASSLWGQASTDTQYF
clone size: NA; D gene: TRBD2; V gene: TRBV10-3; J gene: TRBJ2-5; CDR3 DNA: TGTGCCATCAGTCGGAGCGGGGGGGCGGGAGAGACCCAGTACTTC; CDR3 protein: CAISRSGGAGETQYF
clone size: few; D gene: TRBD2; V gene: TRBV12-3/TRBV12-4; J gene: TRBJ2-1; CDR3 DNA: TGTGCCAGCAGTTTAGCCGGGACTAAGCCGAATGAGCAGTTCTTC; CDR3 protein: CASSLAGTKPNEQFF
clone size: NA; D gene: TRBD2; V gene: TRBV9; J gene: TRBJ2-1; CDR3 DNA: TGTGCCAGCAGCGTAGAAGGGACTAGTGTTAACAATGAGCAGTTCTTC; CDR3 protein: CASSVEGTSVNNEQFF
clone size: NA; D gene: NA; V gene: TRBV2; J gene: TRBJ2-7; CDR3 DNA: TGTGCCTGCAAACCCCAAAGGACGGATAGCTCCTACGAGCAGTACTTC; CDR3 protein: CACKPQRTDSSYEQYF
clone size: NA; D gene: NA; V gene: TRBV29-1; J gene: TRBJ1-1; CDR3 DNA: TGCAGCGTTAGGGGACGACCCGGCGCTGAAGCTTTCTTT; CDR3 protein: CSVRGRPGAEAFF
clone size: NA; D gene: NA; V gene: TRBV5-1; J gene: TRBJ2-3; CDR3 DNA: TGCGCCAGCAGCTTGGATGTTCCACCCCCAGATACGCAGTATTTT; CDR3 protein: CASSLDVPPPDTQYF
clone size: once; D gene: NA; V gene: TRBV20-1; J gene: TRBJ2-2; CDR3 DNA: TGCAGTGCTAGAGTCGGTGACATCGGGACCGGGGAGCTGTTTTTT; CDR3 protein: CSARVGDIGTGELFF
clone size: few; D gene: NA; V gene: TRBV9; J gene: TRBJ2-3; CDR3 DNA: TGTGCCAGCAGCGTCCGGACGGACACGAGCACAGATACGCAGTATTTT; CDR3 protein: CASSVRTDTSTDTQYF
clone size: once; D gene: NA; V gene: TRBV3-1; J gene: TRBJ2-1; CDR3 DNA: TGTGCCAGCAGCCACAGGGTCCACAATGAGCAGTTCTTC; CDR3 protein: CASSHRVHNEQFF
clone size: few; D gene: NA; V gene: TRBV29-1; J gene: TRBJ2-7; CDR3 DNA: TGCAGCGTGCGTTTCGACTACGAGCAGTACTTC; CDR3 protein: CSVRFDYEQYF
clone size: NA; D gene: NA; V gene: TRBV7-2; J gene: TRBJ2-3; CDR3 DNA: TGTGCCAGCAGCCCCCCCCCATGGGATACGCAGTATTTT; CDR3 protein: CASSPPPWDTQYF
clone size: NA; D gene: NA; V gene: TRBV5-1; J gene: TRBJ1-1; CDR3 DNA: TGCGCCAGCAGCTTGATGAGGGAAGGGAGTGAAGCTTTCTTT; CDR3 protein: CASSLMREGSEAFF
clone size: once; D gene: TRBD1; V gene: TRBV11-2; J gene: TRBJ1-5; CDR3 DNA: TGTGCCAGCAGCTTAGTGGGACAGGATCACAGGGGCAATCAGCCCCAGCATTTT; CDR3 protein: CASSLVGQDHRGNQPQHF
clone size: NA; D gene: TRBD1; V gene: TRBV10-3; J gene: TRBJ1-1; CDR3 DNA: TGTGCCAATGCGGGGACAGCGAACACTGAAGCTTTCTTT; CDR3 protein: CANAGTANTEAFF
clone size: few; D gene: NA; V gene: TRBV9; J gene: TRBJ2-1; CDR3 DNA: TGTGCCAGCAGCGTAGGGCGGGGAAGCTCCTACAATGAGCAGTTCTTC; CDR3 protein: CASSVGRGSSYNEQFF
clone size: NA; D gene: TRBD2; V gene: TRBV28; J gene: TRBJ2-1; CDR3 DNA: TGTGCCAGCAGTTTCGCCCGGTCGGGGGGAGGGCGCGATGAGCAGTTCTTC; CDR3 protein: CASSFARSGGGRDEQFF
clone size: NA; D gene: TRBD2; V gene: TRBV2; J gene: TRBJ2-1; CDR3 DNA: TGTGCCAGCAGTAAACTAGCGGGGGCATCAAATGAGCAGTTCTTC; CDR3 protein: CASSKLAGASNEQFF
clone size: NA; D gene: TRBD1; V gene: TRBV10-3; J gene: TRBJ1-5; CDR3 DNA: TGTGCCATCAGGACAGACAGGGATCAGCCCCAGCATTTT; CDR3 protein: CAIRTDRDQPQHF
clone size: NA; D gene: TRBD1; V gene: TRBV4-1; J gene: TRBJ1-2; CDR3 DNA: TGCGCCAGCAGCCAAGGGGACAGGAACTATGGCTACACCTTC; CDR3 protein: CASSQGDRNYGYTF
clone size: few; D gene: TRBD1; V gene: TRBV27; J gene: TRBJ2-1; CDR3 DNA: TGTGCCAGCAGTTTCCGAGTGGACAGGGAGGTACCCTACAATGAGCAGTTCTTC; CDR3 protein: CASSFRVDREVPYNEQFF
clone size: NA; D gene: NA; V gene: TRBV20-1; J gene: TRBJ2-1; CDR3 DNA: TGCAGTGCTAGGGGCGCACAGCCGAGCTCCTACAATGAGCAGTTCTTC; CDR3 protein: CSARGAQPSSYNEQFF
clone size: NA; D gene: TRBD2; V gene: TRBV29-1; J gene: TRBJ2-7; CDR3 DNA: TGCAGCGCCGGACTAGCGGATTACAACGAGCAGTACTTC; CDR3 protein: CSAGLADYNEQYF
clone size: NA; D gene: TRBD1; V gene: TRBV2; J gene: TRBJ2-2; CDR3 DNA: TGTGCCAGCAGTGAGCAGGGGGAAGTCGGGGAGCTGTTTTTT; CDR3 protein: CASSEQGEVGELFF
clone size: NA; D gene: TRBD2; V gene: TRBV10-3; J gene: TRBJ2-3; CDR3 DNA: TGTGCCATCAGTGTAGGGACGGGAGGGGCAGATACGCAGTATTTT; CDR3 protein: CAISVGTGGADTQYF